Following are 11 T cell receptor beta chains from one sample sequenced in a study of blood T cell repertoires in COVID-19. Generated by immunoSEQ multiplex PCR, the TCRdb table keeps only in-frame clones and is missing some. The repertoire includes roughly 230,000 clones, under 90% of them detected once, and roughly 4% sits in the top ten. Sequenced: PBMCs or T cells enriched from blood (not recorded which). Source of these receptors: a woman in her thirties with acute COVID-19.

V gene TRBV6-4 combines with J gene TRBJ1-1; D unresolved. Germline values: CDR1 MRHNA, CDR2 SNTAGT. This CDR3 is 13 amino acids long. V lost 5 bases to trimming and J lost 2 bases, with 9 bases between them. The CDR3 loop reads CASSSQINTEAFF. Here the CDR3 DNA reads TGTGCCAGCAGTTCACAGATTAACACTGAAGCTTTCTTT.

This chain connects TRBV5-1 to TRBJ2-7; no reliable D call. This CDR3 spans 13 amino acids. Germline V gives CDR1 SGHRS, CDR2 YFSETQ. The V and J ends lost 2 bases and 0 bases respectively, with 6 bases between them. The CDR3 DNA sequence: TGCGCCAGCAGCTTCACAGACTCCTACGAGCAGTACTTC. Residues: CASSFTDSYEQYF.

The V call is TRBV15, the J call TRBJ2-7; D is unresolved. V was shortened by 0 bases and J by 4 bases, with 16 bases between the two germline ends. Germline assignment: CDR1 LNHNV and CDR2 YYDKDF (reference sequence). The CDR3 is made up of 16 amino acids. The CDR3 nucleotides read TGTGCCACCAGCAGAGATCCAGTAGCTTTGCAGTACGAGCAGTACTTC. It encodes CATSRDPVALQYEQYF.

The rearrangement links TRBV7-2 to TRBJ1-2, with D unclear. Germline V gene sequence: CDR1 SGHTA, CDR2 FQGNSA. The CDR3 runs to 14 residues. Trimming pared 0 bases from V and 2 bases from J, leaving 7 bases between. CDR3 sequence: CASSLARQNYGYTF. As DNA, the CDR3 is TGTGCCAGCAGCTTAGCCCGACAAAACTATGGCTACACCTTC. Complete variable domain (other parts from reference TRBV7-2 and TRBJ1-2): GAGVSQSPSNKVTEKGKDVELRCDPISGHTALYWYRQSLGQGLEFLIYFQGNSAPDKSGLPSDRFSAERTGGSVSTLTIQRTQQEDSAVYLCASSLARQNYGYTFGSGTRLTVV.

The rearrangement joins TRBV28 to TRBJ1-2, with D maybe TRBD1 (5 bases). The CDR3 consists of 14 residues. Germline CDR1 and CDR2: MDHEN and SYDVKM. Trimming pared 4 bases from V and 0 bases from J, leaving 9 bases between. CDR3 sequence: CASSSGGSNYGYTF. The DNA of the CDR3 is TGTGCCAGCAGTTCGGGGGGTTCTAACTATGGCTACACCTTC.

This sequence joins TRBV11-2 and TRBJ1-6; 8 positions agree with TRBD1. The V gene end was trimmed by 5 bases and the J gene end by 9 bases; junction bases not matched to a gene: 3. The CDR3 spans 13 residues. The germline CDR1 and CDR2 sequences are SGHAT and FQNNGV. As DNA, the CDR3 is TGTGCCAGCAGCCTCGGACAGGGTTCACCCCTCCACTTT. This sequence encodes CASSLGQGSPLHF.

The CDR3 nucleotides are TGTGCCTGGAGCGAGGGTGACCGAGCTTTCTTT. Its protein product is CAWSEGDRAFF. The chain is built from TRBV30 and TRBJ1-1; D unresolved. This CDR3 has 11 amino acids. With 3 bases removed from V and 10 bases from J, the gap between germline ends came to 12 bases. Per the germline V gene, CDR1 is GTSNPN and CDR2 is SVGIG (reference sequence).

This chain joins TRBV3-1 (or the pseudogene TRBV3-2) and TRBJ1-2, with a weak D call TRBD1 (5 bases). The CDR3 runs to 15 residues. Deletions cut 4 bases from V and 0 bases from J, with 12 bases between. The germline V gene encodes CDR1 LGHDT and CDR2 YNNKEL (reference sequence). This CDR3 reads CASSLGTNPNYGYTF. CDR3 coding DNA: TGTGCCAGCAGCCTCGGGACTAATCCTAACTATGGCTACACCTTC.

The chain couples TRBV14 to TRBJ1-6; possible D gene TRBD1, 5 bases. V was trimmed by 1 base and J by 4 bases, leaving 5 bases between them. The length of the CDR3 is 14 residues. Per the germline V gene, CDR1 is SGHDN and CDR2 is FVKESK. CDR3 protein: CASSQAGYNSPLHF. The CDR3 nucleotides are TGTGCCAGCAGCCAAGCAGGGTATAATTCACCCCTCCACTTT.

Turning to this clone: The junction departs from the called germline gene at one end, perhaps through a read error. The V call is TRBV9, the J call TRBJ1-2; D unresolved. CDR1 and CDR2 from the germline V gene are SGDLS and YYNGEE. This CDR3 spans 14 amino acids. In nucleotides, the CDR3 is TGTGCCAGCAGCGTAGAGCCCCAGGCAGGCTATTACGCCTTC. Translating gives CASSVEPQAGYYAF.

The chain carries TRBV10-3 and TRBJ2-2; TRBD1 matches at 9 bases. CDR1 is ENHRY, CDR2 SYGVKD, per germline. The V and J ends lost 2 bases and 5 bases, in that order; junction bases with no gene match: 3. The CDR3 length is 15 residues. The DNA for the CDR3 is TGTGCCATCAGTGAGGGGACAGGGTCTACCGGGGAGCTGTTTTTT. This sequence encodes CAISEGTGSTGELFF.